This entry features one T cell receptor beta chain sequence. The record originates from a study of blood T cell repertoires in COVID-19. Looked up from germline, CDR1 is KGHDR and CDR2 is SFDVKD. V was trimmed by 3 bases and J by 2 bases, leaving 7 bases between them. The CDR3 is 15 amino acids. One Seattle source followed patients from active infection through their disease course. Generated by immunoSEQ multiplex PCR, the TCRdb table keeps only in-frame clones and is missing some. Of approximately 300,000 clones in the sample, 90% were seen once. This sequence was found in a woman aged 25 to 39 with COVID-19, enrolled during active disease. The sequenced material came from peripheral blood. The rearrangement uses TRBV24-1 and TRBJ2-6; a weak D match, TRBD1 (6 bases). The CDR3 DNA reads TGTGCCACCAGTGATCGGACAGCTGGGGCCAACGTCCTGACTTTC. The encoded protein is CATSDRTAGANVLTF.